The 9 T cell receptor beta chains below all came from one sample that was sequenced in a study of blood T cell repertoires in COVID-19. TCRdb keeps only in-frame clones here, not all; method: immunoSEQ multiplex PCR. Of 250,000 or so clones listed, 80% to 85% are singletons. The source material was peripheral blood. The receptors stem from a woman aged 40 to 50 who had recovered from COVID-19.

The chain uses TRBV29-1 and TRBJ2-7; TRBD1 might be the D (6 bases). The CDR3 has 13 amino acids. Trimming cost V 1 base and J 6 bases, with 13 bases left between them. Germline CDR1 is SQVTM and CDR2 is ANQGSEA. The CDR3 sequence is CSVEGLQGLEQYF. The CDR3, as DNA: TGCAGCGTTGAAGGCCTACAGGGCCTCGAGCAGTACTTC.

The chain uses TRBV6-6 and TRBJ2-3, with TRBD2 identical over 7 bases. Germline V gene lookup returns CDR1 MNHNY and CDR2 SVGAGI (reference sequence). This CDR3 is built from 14 residues. Germline trimming cut 6 bases from V and 3 bases from J; bases unmatched to any gene: 6. DNA for the CDR3: TGTGCCAGCAGGTTACCGGGACTAACAGATACGCAGTATTTT. Translated: CASRLPGLTDTQYF.

The chain is built from TRBV4-1 and TRBJ1-6; 11 positions match TRBD1. Per germline, CDR1 MGHRA and CDR2 YSYEKL. J lost 6 bases, V lost 5 bases, and 3 bases had no gene match. The CDR3 runs to 15 residues. The CDR3 is CASSTGQGVNSPLHF. In nucleotides, the CDR3 is TGCGCCAGCAGCACGGGACAGGGGGTTAATTCACCCCTCCACTTT.

The chain joins TRBV3-1 (or the pseudogene TRBV3-2) to TRBJ1-3, with unresolved D. CDR3 length equals 17 residues. The ends were cut back, 4 bases at V and 9 bases at J, with 25 bases in the middle. The V gene's germline CDR1 is LGHDT and CDR2 YNNKEL (reference sequence). CDR3 amino acids: CASSPDIGGRLGATIYF. The CDR3 region has the DNA TGTGCCAGCAGCCCCGATATTGGAGGGAGGCTCGGTGCCACCATATATTTT.

The chain recombines TRBV19 with TRBJ1-3, with TRBD1 as a possible D gene (6 bases). The CDR3 sequence is 14 residues long. Trimming removed 5 bases at V and 4 bases at J, with 12 bases between. The V gene's germline CDR1 is LNHDA and CDR2 SQIVND (reference sequence). The CDR3: CASSRGAEGNTIYF. The CDR3, as DNA: TGTGCCAGTAGTCGGGGGGCGGAAGGAAACACCATATATTTT.

The rearrangement uses TRBV11-2 and TRBJ2-3, with a weak D call TRBD1 (7 bases). The germline gives CDR1 SGHAT, CDR2 FQNNGV. This CDR3 has 17 residues. Trimming took 5 bases from V and 1 from J, leaving 19 bases between them. CDR3 sequence: CASSAWRGRWGTDTQYF. CDR3 nucleotides: TGTGCCAGCAGCGCTTGGAGGGGGCGCTGGGGCACAGATACGCAGTATTTT.

The V call is TRBV30, the J call TRBJ1-1; unclear D gene. V dropped 5 bases and J dropped 0 bases, with 10 bases sitting between them. Per the germline V gene, CDR1 is GTSNPN and CDR2 is SVGIG (reference sequence). This CDR3 contains 13 residues. The chain's CDR3 is CAWLNSLNTEAFF. CDR3 nucleotides: TGTGCCTGGTTGAACAGCCTGAACACTGAAGCTTTCTTT.

CDR3 DNA: TGTGCCAGTAGTATGCGCGCCCTACGAGGCTACACCTTC. Amino acids: CASSMRALRGYTF. The chain couples TRBV19 to TRBJ1-2; no clear D gene. The V gene lost 3 bases and the J gene lost 8 bases, with 13 bases spanning the gap. Per germline, CDR1 LNHDA and CDR2 SQIVND (reference sequence). This CDR3 comprises 13 residues.

V and J are TRBV30 and TRBJ1-1, with D perhaps TRBD1 (6 bases). Germline CDR1 reads GTSNPN; CDR2 reads SVGIG (reference sequence). V shed 3 bases and J shed 6 bases, with 20 bases lying between them. The CDR3 contains 15 residues. The CDR3 sequence: CAWSPFYRVDAEAFF. As DNA, the CDR3 is TGTGCCTGGAGCCCGTTCTACAGGGTTGACGCTGAAGCTTTCTTT.